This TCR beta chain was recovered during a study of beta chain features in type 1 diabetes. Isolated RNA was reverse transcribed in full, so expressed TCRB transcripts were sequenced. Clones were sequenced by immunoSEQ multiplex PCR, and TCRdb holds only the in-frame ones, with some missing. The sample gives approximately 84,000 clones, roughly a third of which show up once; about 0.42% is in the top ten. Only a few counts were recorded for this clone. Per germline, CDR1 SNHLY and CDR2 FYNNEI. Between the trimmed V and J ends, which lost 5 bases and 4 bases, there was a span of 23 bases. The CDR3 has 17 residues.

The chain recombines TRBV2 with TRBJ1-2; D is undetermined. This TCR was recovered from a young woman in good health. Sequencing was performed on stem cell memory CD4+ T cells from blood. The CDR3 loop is CASSPWAPNSEPYGYTF. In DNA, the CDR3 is TGTGCCAGCAGTCCCTGGGCTCCCAACTCCGAACCCTATGGCTACACCTTC.